This T cell receptor (beta chain) was recorded in a study of T cell responses to AZD1222 COVID-19 vaccine. The method was immunoSEQ multiplex PCR; TCRdb's version includes in-frame clones alone and lacks a portion of them. The sample has about 160,000 clones; 90% are singletons. Germline V lookup: CDR1 KGHDR, CDR2 SFDVKD. This CDR3 contains 17 residues. J lost 2 bases, V lost 4 bases, and 9 bases had no gene match. The clonotype originates from an adult in good health. The J gene is TRBJ2-3, the V gene TRBV24-1, with 9 positions matching TRBD1. The sequencing used peripheral blood, collected on day 0 of AZD1222 vaccination. CDR3 sequence (DNA): TGTGCCACCAGTGAGGGGGGACAGGGCGTGGACACAGATACGCAGTATTTT. Encoded protein: CATSEGGQGVDTDTQYF.